This T cell receptor beta chain was captured in a study of cytomegalovirus exposure and HLA in healthy donors. Study details: According to later analysis, the same platform produced the 120 validation and approximately 700 first-cohort repertoires. Overall study results and limits: There were over 150 TCR beta chains listed as cytomegalovirus-associated. First-cohort TCR clusters were later found to tend to co-occur in the approximately 120 validation repertoires.

As concerns this clone: The antigen is undetermined.

The CDR3 is 17 amino acids. Per the germline V gene, CDR1 is MNHEY and CDR2 is SMNVEV (reference sequence). Trimming removed 5 bases at V and 2 bases at J, with 20 bases between. The donors were in the approximately 130-subject validation cohort, distinct from the roughly 670-subject first cohort. Libraries were prepared by immunoSEQ multiplex PCR; TCRdb keeps only in-frame clonotypes and omits some of them. The table includes 250,000 to 350,000 clones, roughly 90% detected once. The sequenced sample was PBMCs. This TCR derives from a woman younger than 35 in good health and CMV-seronegative. The chain is built from TRBV27 and TRBJ2-3; possible D gene TRBD2, 6 bases. CDR3 coding DNA: TGTGCCAGCAGTGTGGTTGGGGGACTTCGGCTCACAGATACGCAGTATTTT. Its protein is CASSVVGGLRLTDTQYF.